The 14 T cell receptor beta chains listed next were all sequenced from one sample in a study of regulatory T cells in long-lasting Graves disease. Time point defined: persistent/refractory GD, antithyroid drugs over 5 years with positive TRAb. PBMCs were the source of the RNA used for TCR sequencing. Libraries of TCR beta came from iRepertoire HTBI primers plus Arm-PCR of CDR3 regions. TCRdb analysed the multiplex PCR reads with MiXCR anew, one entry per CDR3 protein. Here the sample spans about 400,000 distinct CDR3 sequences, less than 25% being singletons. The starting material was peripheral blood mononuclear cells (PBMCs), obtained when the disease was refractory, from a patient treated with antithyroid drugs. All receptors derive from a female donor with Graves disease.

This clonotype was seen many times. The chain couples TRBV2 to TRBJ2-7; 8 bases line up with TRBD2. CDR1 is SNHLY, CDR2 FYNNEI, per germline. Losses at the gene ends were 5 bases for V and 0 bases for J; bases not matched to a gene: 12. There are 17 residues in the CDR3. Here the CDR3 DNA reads TGTGCCAGCAGTTGGGAGGTGGAGCGGGGGTCCTCCTACGAGCAGTACTTC. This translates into CASSWEVERGSSYEQYF.

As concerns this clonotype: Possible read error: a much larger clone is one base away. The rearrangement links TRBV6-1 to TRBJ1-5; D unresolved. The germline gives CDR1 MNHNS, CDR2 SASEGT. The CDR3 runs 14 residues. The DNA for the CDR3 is TGTGTCAGTTATCAAAGCTATAGCAATCAGCCCCAGCATTTT. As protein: CVSYQSYSNQPQHF.

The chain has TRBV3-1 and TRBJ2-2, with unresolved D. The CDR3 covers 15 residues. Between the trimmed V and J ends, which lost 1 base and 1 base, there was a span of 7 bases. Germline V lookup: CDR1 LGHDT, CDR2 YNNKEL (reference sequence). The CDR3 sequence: CASSQAALNTGELFF. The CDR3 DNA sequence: TGTGCCAGCAGCCAAGCGGCTCTGAACACCGGGGAGCTGTTTTTT. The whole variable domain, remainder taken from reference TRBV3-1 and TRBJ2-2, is DTAVSQTPKYLVTQMGNDKSIKCEQNLGHDTMYWYKQDSKKFLKIMFSYNNKELIINETVPNRFSPKSPDKAHLNLHINSLELGDSAVYFCASSQAALNTGELFFGEGSRLTVL.

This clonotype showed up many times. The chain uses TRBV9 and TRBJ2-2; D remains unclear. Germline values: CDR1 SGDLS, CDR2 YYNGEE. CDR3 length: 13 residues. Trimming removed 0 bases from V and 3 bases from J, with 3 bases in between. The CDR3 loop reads CASSVGDTGELFF. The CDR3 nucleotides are TGTGCCAGCAGCGTAGGAGACACCGGGGAGCTGTTTTTT. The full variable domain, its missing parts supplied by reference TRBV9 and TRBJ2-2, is DSGVTQTPKHLITATGQRVTLRCSPRSGDLSVYWYQQSLDQGLQFLIQYYNGEERAKGNILERFSAQQFPDLHSELNLSSLELGDSALYFCASSVGDTGELFFGEGSRLTVL.

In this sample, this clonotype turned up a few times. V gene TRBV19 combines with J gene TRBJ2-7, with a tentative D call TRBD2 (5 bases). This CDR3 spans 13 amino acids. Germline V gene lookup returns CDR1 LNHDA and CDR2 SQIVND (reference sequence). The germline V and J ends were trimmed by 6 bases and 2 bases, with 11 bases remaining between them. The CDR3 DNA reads TGTGCCAGTAGCACCAGCGGTACCTACGAGCAGTACTTC. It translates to CASSTSGTYEQYF.

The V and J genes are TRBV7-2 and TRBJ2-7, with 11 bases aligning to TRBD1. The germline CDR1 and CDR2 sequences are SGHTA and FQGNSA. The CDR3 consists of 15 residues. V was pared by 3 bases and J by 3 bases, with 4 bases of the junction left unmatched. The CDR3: CASSFSGTGGYEQYF. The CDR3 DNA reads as TGTGCCAGCAGCTTTTCCGGGACAGGGGGCTACGAGCAGTACTTC.

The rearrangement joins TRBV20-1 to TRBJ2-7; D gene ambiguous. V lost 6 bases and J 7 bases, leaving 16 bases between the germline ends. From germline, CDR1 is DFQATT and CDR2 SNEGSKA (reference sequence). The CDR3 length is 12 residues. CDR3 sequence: CSAAGFPSEQYF. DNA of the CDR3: TGCAGTGCGGCAGGTTTTCCATCAGAGCAGTACTTC.

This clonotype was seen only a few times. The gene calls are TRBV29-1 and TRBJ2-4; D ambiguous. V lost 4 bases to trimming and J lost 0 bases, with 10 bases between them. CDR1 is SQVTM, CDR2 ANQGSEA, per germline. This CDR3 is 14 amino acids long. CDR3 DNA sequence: TGCAGCGTTGTAACGGATCTAGCCAAAAACATTCAGTACTTC. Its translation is CSVVTDLAKNIQYF.

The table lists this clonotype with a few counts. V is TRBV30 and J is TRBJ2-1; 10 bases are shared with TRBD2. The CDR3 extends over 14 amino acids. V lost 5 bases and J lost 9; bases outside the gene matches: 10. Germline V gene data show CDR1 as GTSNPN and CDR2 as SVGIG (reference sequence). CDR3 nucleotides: TGTGCCTGGGGATCTAGCGGGAGAGCAGGTGAGCAGTTCTTC. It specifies CAWGSSGRAGEQFF. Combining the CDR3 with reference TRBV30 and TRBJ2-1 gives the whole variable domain SQTIHQWPATLVQPVGSPLSLECTVEGTSNPNLYWYRQAAGRGLQLLFYSVGIGQISSEVPQNLSASRPQDRQFILSSKKLLLSDSGFYLCAWGSSGRAGEQFFGPGTRLTVL.

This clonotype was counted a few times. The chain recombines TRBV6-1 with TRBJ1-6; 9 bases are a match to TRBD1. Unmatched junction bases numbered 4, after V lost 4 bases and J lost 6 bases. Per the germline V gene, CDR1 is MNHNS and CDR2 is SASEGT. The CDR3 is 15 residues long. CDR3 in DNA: TGTGCCAGCAGTGTTCGGGACAGGGTTAATTCACCCCTCCACTTT. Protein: CASSVRDRVNSPLHF.

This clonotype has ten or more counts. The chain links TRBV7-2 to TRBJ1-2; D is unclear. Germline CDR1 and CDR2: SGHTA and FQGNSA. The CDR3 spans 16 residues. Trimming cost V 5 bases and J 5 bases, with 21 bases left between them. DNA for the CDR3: TGTGCCAGCAGCCTAATTGAGAACGATTACCAATATGGCTACACCTTC. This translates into CASSLIENDYQYGYTF.

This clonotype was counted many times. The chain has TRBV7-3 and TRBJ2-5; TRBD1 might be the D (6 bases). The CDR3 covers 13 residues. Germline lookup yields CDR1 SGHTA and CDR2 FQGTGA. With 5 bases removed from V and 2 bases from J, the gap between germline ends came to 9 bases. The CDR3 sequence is CASSIGQQETQYF. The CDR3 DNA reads TGTGCCAGCAGCATCGGACAGCAAGAGACCCAGTACTTC.

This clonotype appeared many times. The CDR3 here is CASNGPEAFYGYTF. Written as DNA, the CDR3 is TGTGCCAGCAACGGTCCGGAAGCCTTCTATGGCTACACCTTC. J is TRBJ1-2 and V is TRBV7-2, with no clear D. Looked up from germline, CDR1 is SGHTA and CDR2 is FQGNSA. Trimming shortened V by 7 bases and J by 4 bases, and 16 bases separated the two germline ends. CDR3 length: 14 amino acids.

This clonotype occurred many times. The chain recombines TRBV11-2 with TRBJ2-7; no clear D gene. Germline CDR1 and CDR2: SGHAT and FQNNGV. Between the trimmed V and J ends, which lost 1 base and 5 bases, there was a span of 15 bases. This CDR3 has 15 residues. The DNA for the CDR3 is TGTGCCAGCAGCTTAGGTGCAGGAACCGTCGACGAGCAGTACTTC. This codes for CASSLGAGTVDEQYF.